A single sample gave rise to the 25 T cell receptor beta chains below, sequenced in a study of blood T cell repertoires in COVID-19. Assay: immunoSEQ multiplex PCR; the TCRdb copy retains only in-frame clones and omits some. The sample has roughly 260,000 clones, 75% to 90% seen once. Input material: peripheral blood. The source of these receptors is a woman in her forties or fifties who had recovered from COVID-19.

The chain has TRBV3-1 (or the pseudogene TRBV3-2) and TRBJ1-2; D remains ambiguous. Between the trimmed V and J ends, which lost 3 bases and 3 bases, there was a span of 14 bases. In germline, CDR1 is LGHDT, CDR2 YNNKEL (reference sequence). This CDR3 spans 15 amino acids. The CDR3 region has the DNA TGTGCCAGCAGCCACGAAACCCAAGCCTACTATGGCTACACCTTC. Amino acids: CASSHETQAYYGYTF.

The V and J genes are TRBV7-2 and TRBJ2-3; the D gene is possibly TRBD2 (6 bases). V lost 1 base and J lost 3, with 17 bases in between. Per germline, CDR1 SGHTA and CDR2 FQGNSA. The CDR3 is 17 amino acids. The CDR3 bases are TGTGCCAGCAGCTTAGGAGGAGGGTTTATGACAACAGATACGCAGTATTTT. It specifies CASSLGGGFMTTDTQYF.

In the case of this clone: The same CDR3 arises from other DNA sequences in this sample as well. This chain uses TRBV5-1 with TRBJ1-1; 7 nucleotides match TRBD1. Trimming cost V 2 bases and J 1 base; bases outside gene matches: 2. Germline lookup yields CDR1 SGHRS and CDR2 YFSETQ. There are 14 residues in the CDR3. The CDR3 is CASSLRTGNTEAFF. Here the CDR3 DNA reads TGCGCCAGCAGCTTAAGGACAGGGAACACTGAAGCTTTCTTT.

Only a few counts were recorded for this clone. V usage is TRBV5-5 and J usage is TRBJ1-1, with D possibly matching TRBD1 (6 bases). The germline V and J ends were trimmed by 1 base and 4 bases, with 8 bases remaining between them. In germline, CDR1 is SGHKS, CDR2 YYEKEE (reference sequence). CDR3 length equals 13 residues. The CDR3 loop reads CASSLTGRTEAFF. The CDR3 DNA reads TGTGCCAGCAGCTTGACAGGGCGCACTGAAGCTTTCTTT.

Concerning this clone: One end of the junction varies from germline; a read error may be responsible. J is TRBJ1-2 and V is TRBV7-2, with D maybe TRBD1 (6 bases). The CDR3 sequence is 13 residues long. Looked up from germline, CDR1 is SGHTA and CDR2 is FQGNSA. The CDR3 DNA is TGTGCCAGCAGCCTCCAAACCCTGACAGGAGGCGCCTTC. Translated, it gives CASSLQTLTGGAF.

This sequence joins TRBV2 and TRBJ2-4; 8 bases map to TRBD2. This CDR3 comprises 14 residues. Trimming at V came to 7 bases and at J to 7 bases, leaving 9 bases not matched to a gene. Germline values: CDR1 SNHLY, CDR2 FYNNEI. The DNA for the CDR3 is TGTGCCAGCATGGGGGTAGCGGGACCCAACATTCAGTACTTC. Encoded protein: CASMGVAGPNIQYF.

The gene calls are TRBV13 and TRBJ1-6; 9 nucleotides match TRBD1. Germline trimming cut 4 bases from V and 7 bases from J; bases unmatched to any gene: 5. The CDR3 has 15 amino acids. Germline V lookup: CDR1 PRHDT, CDR2 FYEKMQ (reference sequence). CDR3 nucleotides: TGTGCCAGCAGCTCGTCGACAGGGGGGAATTCACCCCTCCACTTT. Encoded protein: CASSSSTGGNSPLHF.

V gene TRBV5-8 combines with J gene TRBJ1-1; 8 bases are a match to TRBD1. The CDR3 contains 14 residues. V dropped 3 bases and J dropped 8; count of bases not matched to a gene: 9. Germline CDR1 is SGHTS and CDR2 is YDEGEE. The CDR3 sequence is CASSSPDRGAEAFF. CDR3 sequence (DNA): TGTGCCAGCAGCTCTCCAGACAGGGGCGCCGAAGCTTTCTTT. Using reference TRBV5-8 and TRBJ1-1 for the parts outside the CDR3, the full variable domain is EAGVTQSPTHLIKTRGQQATLRCSPISGHTSVYWYQQALGLGLQFLLWYDEGEERNRGNFPPRFSGRQFPNYSSELNVNALELEDSALYLCASSSPDRGAEAFFGQGTRLTVV.

This clone was counted a single time. The chain has TRBV9 and TRBJ2-7; D is possibly TRBD1 (6 bases). V lost 5 bases and J lost 2, with 11 bases in between. The CDR3 extends over 13 amino acids. The germline CDR1 and CDR2 sequences are SGDLS and YYNGEE. The CDR3 spells CASSHRDTYEQYF. CDR3 in DNA: TGTGCCAGCAGTCACAGGGATACCTACGAGCAGTACTTC.

The V and J genes are TRBV5-6 and TRBJ2-5; D perhaps matches TRBD1 (5 bases). Germline-derived CDR1 and CDR2 are SGHDT and YYEEEE. The CDR3 runs 16 residues. Trimming took off 0 bases at V and 4 bases at J, with 16 bases between the two ends. Here the CDR3 reads CASSLDQGTFGETQYF. As DNA, the CDR3 is TGTGCCAGCAGCTTGGATCAGGGTACTTTCGGAGAGACCCAGTACTTC.

This clone was detected only once. V is TRBV4-2 and J is TRBJ2-7, with 7 bases matching TRBD2. With 0 bases clipped from V and 7 bases from J, the junction kept 9 bases outside the gene matches. The CDR3 sequence is 15 residues long. The germline CDR1 and CDR2 sequences are LGHNA and YNFKEQ. The CDR3 spells CASSQDWGGQVEQYF. The CDR3, as DNA: TGTGCCAGCAGCCAAGATTGGGGAGGGCAAGTAGAGCAGTACTTC.

The chain carries TRBV10-3 and TRBJ2-2, with 11 bases lining up with TRBD1. CDR1 and CDR2 from the germline V gene are ENHRY and SYGVKD. The J segment lost 16 bases and the V segment lost 10 bases, leaving 14 bases of the junction unmatched. The CDR3 consists of 13 residues. CDR3: CATLGQGARVAFF. The DNA for the CDR3 is TGTGCCACGCTCGGACAGGGGGCCCGGGTGGCGTTTTTT.

The genes are TRBV7-9 and TRBJ1-1; D is perhaps TRBD1 (5 bases). This CDR3 has 16 amino acids. Per germline, CDR1 SEHNR and CDR2 FQNEAQ (reference sequence). V gave up 4 bases and J gave up 1 base, with 16 bases separating them. CDR3: CASSWLIRTKNTEAFF. The CDR3, as DNA: TGTGCCAGCAGCTGGCTGATCAGGACAAAGAACACTGAAGCTTTCTTT.

This clone was seen a single time. This rearrangement joins TRBV30 to TRBJ1-2; D call uncertain. CDR3 length: 17 residues. Between the trimmed V and J ends, which lost 1 base and 0 bases, there was a span of 18 bases. Germline CDR1 and CDR2: GTSNPN and SVGIG (reference sequence). The chain's CDR3 is CAWSGSLGADANYGYTF. For the CDR3, the DNA is TGTGCCTGGAGTGGCTCATTGGGTGCGGATGCTAACTATGGCTACACCTTC.

The V and J genes are TRBV9 and TRBJ1-2, with 12 bases identical to TRBD1. Germline CDR1 is SGDLS and CDR2 is YYNGEE. The ends lost 0 bases at V and 8 bases at J; junction bases unmatched: 14. The CDR3 is 18 residues long. CDR3 coding DNA: TGTGCCAGCAGCGTAGACCTTCCGGGACAGGGGGCTTCTAGGGGCTACACCTTC. It codes for CASSVDLPGQGASRGYTF.

The CDR3 nucleotides are TGTGCCTGGAGCCCGGGACTAGCGGAGTCAGATACGCAGTATTTT. It codes for CAWSPGLAESDTQYF. V usage is TRBV30 and J usage is TRBJ2-3; TRBD2 agrees at 11 bases. Germline trimming cut 3 bases from V and 4 bases from J; bases unmatched to any gene: 6. Per germline, CDR1 GTSNPN and CDR2 SVGIG (reference sequence). CDR3 length equals 15 residues.

This chain links TRBV19 with TRBJ2-7; TRBD1 is a possible D gene (6 bases). Germline assignment: CDR1 LNHDA and CDR2 SQIVND (reference sequence). The V gene lost 5 bases and the J gene lost 4 bases, with 21 bases spanning the gap. The CDR3 length is 16 residues. Written as DNA, the CDR3 is TGTGCCAGTAGTCAACCTGGGGGCAGGGAGAGGTACGAGCAGTACTTC. Translating it yields CASSQPGGRERYEQYF.

As DNA, the CDR3 is TGTGCCAGCAGTTACGGGGTGGGGGCGATGTCACCCCTCCACTTT. As protein: CASSYGVGAMSPLHF. The J gene is TRBJ1-6, the V gene TRBV6-6; D is perhaps TRBD1 (6 bases). The V end was cut by 2 bases, the J end by 10 bases, with 15 bases between. Germline CDR1 is MNHNY and CDR2 is SVGAGI (reference sequence). The CDR3 is 15 residues long.

The chain recombines TRBV27 with TRBJ2-1, with a tentative D call TRBD2 (6 bases). The CDR3 loop spans 16 amino acids. The V gene lost 2 bases and the J gene lost 8 bases, with 19 bases spanning the gap. Germline lookup yields CDR1 MNHEY and CDR2 SMNVEV (reference sequence). CDR3 loop: CASSLERLGVGDEQFF. For the CDR3, the DNA is TGTGCCAGCAGTTTAGAGCGACTAGGGGTGGGGGATGAGCAGTTCTTC.

V and J are TRBV11-1 and TRBJ2-3, with 8 nucleotides matching TRBD2. The CDR3 has 15 residues. The germline CDR1 and CDR2 sequences are SGHAT and FQDESV (reference sequence). Trimming took 4 bases from V and 3 from J; bases not matched to a gene: 6. The CDR3 sequence is CASSSGERETDTQYF. DNA for the CDR3: TGTGCCAGCAGCTCCGGGGAGCGGGAGACAGATACGCAGTATTTT.

This clone was recorded many times. The CDR3 coding sequence is TGTGCCAGCAGCCAAAGGCGGACTAGCGGCCGATACAATGAGCAGTTCTTC. Its protein product is CASSQRRTSGRYNEQFF. The chain uses TRBV3-1 (or the pseudogene TRBV3-2) and TRBJ2-1, with 10 bases identical to TRBD2. The CDR3 length is 17 residues. Trimming cost V 2 bases and J 4 bases; bases outside gene matches: 8. Germline CDR1 reads LGHDT; CDR2 reads YNNKEL (reference sequence).

The chain is built from TRBV5-5 and TRBJ1-5; possible D gene TRBD1, 5 bases. The germline gives CDR1 SGHKS, CDR2 YYEKEE (reference sequence). Trimming cost V 6 bases and J 4 bases, with 17 bases left between them. The length of the CDR3 is 15 residues. In nucleotides, the CDR3 is TGTGCCAGCATGACCGATCCAGGGAGGAATCAGCCCCAGCATTTT. This sequence encodes CASMTDPGRNQPQHF.

This rearrangement joins TRBV7-9 to TRBJ2-1; possible D gene TRBD2, 6 bases. The germline gives CDR1 SEHNR, CDR2 FQNEAQ (reference sequence). This CDR3 has 13 residues. The V end lost 5 bases, the J end lost 8 bases, and 13 bases lay between the germline ends. The CDR3 spells CASSRPGVDEQFF. CDR3 nucleotide sequence: TGTGCCAGCAGCCGCCCGGGGGTCGATGAGCAGTTCTTC. Looking up the rest from reference TRBV7-9 and TRBJ2-1 gives the full variable domain: DTGVSQNPRHKITKRGQNVTFRCDPISEHNRLYWYRQTLGQGPEFLTYFQNEAQLEKSRLLSDRFSAERPKGSFSTLEIQRTEQGDSAMYLCASSRPGVDEQFFGPGTRLTVL.

The chain has TRBV9 and TRBJ2-5; 10 bases line up with TRBD2. This CDR3 contains 15 residues. Germline CDR1 reads SGDLS; CDR2 reads YYNGEE. With 6 bases clipped from V and 5 bases from J, the junction kept 10 bases outside the gene matches. CDR3 loop: CASTSSGGAYETQYF. The CDR3 DNA reads as TGTGCCAGCACCTCAAGCGGGGGGGCCTATGAGACCCAGTACTTC.

The J gene is TRBJ2-7, the V gene TRBV21-1; no DNA check was done on the table's D call, TRBD1. TRBV21-1 is described as a pseudogene. The CDR3 loop spans 14 amino acids. The CDR3 nucleotides read TGTGCCAGCAGCAAAGGGGGCAGGGGAGACGAGCAGTACTTC. Translating gives CASSKGGRGDEQYF.